Listed below are T cell receptor beta chains from one sample, sequenced in a study of blood T cell repertoires in COVID-19. Measured with immunoSEQ multiplex PCR; TCRdb has only the in-frame clones, and not every one. The profile shows 300,000 to 400,000 clones, more than 75% of them singletons. Sequenced material: peripheral blood. These receptors were obtained from a woman aged 55-75 years with COVID-19, enrolled during active disease. CDR3s include the opening cysteine and the closing phenylalanine or tryptophan. The D gene is left open where the match is weak. Size is omitted from some rows. Given values are once, few, many or a class for expanded clones.

j_gene: TRBJ1-4; v_gene: TRBV4-1; d_gene: .; abundance: .; CDR3aa: CASSQGFGGEKLFF
j_gene: TRBJ2-5; v_gene: TRBV18; d_gene: .; abundance: .; CDR3aa: CASSPGTYQETQYF
j_gene: TRBJ2-3; v_gene: TRBV5-1; d_gene: TRBD2; abundance: .; CDR3aa: CASSEAGGSTDTQYF
j_gene: TRBJ1-3; v_gene: TRBV5-1; d_gene: .; abundance: .; CDR3aa: CASSLAGSSGNTIYF
j_gene: TRBJ1-6; v_gene: TRBV30; d_gene: .; abundance: .; CDR3aa: CASSMAGSYNSPLHF
j_gene: TRBJ2-7; v_gene: TRBV27; d_gene: .; abundance: once; CDR3aa: CASSLSPGTYEQYF
j_gene: TRBJ1-1; v_gene: TRBV28; d_gene: .; abundance: few; CDR3aa: CASKQTPRIDEAFF
j_gene: TRBJ2-2; v_gene: TRBV9; d_gene: TRBD1; abundance: once; CDR3aa: CASSVVGQGLPGELFF
j_gene: TRBJ1-2; v_gene: TRBV9; d_gene: TRBD1; abundance: .; CDR3aa: CASSLSQGAGYTF
j_gene: TRBJ1-5; v_gene: TRBV23-1; d_gene: TRBD1; abundance: .; CDR3aa: CASSQSSYWRTGVIPGPQHF
j_gene: TRBJ1-1; v_gene: TRBV10-2; d_gene: .; abundance: few; CDR3aa: CASSRDSDSLGTEAFF
j_gene: TRBJ2-5; v_gene: TRBV6-5; d_gene: .; abundance: .; CDR3aa: CASSYYDGLGETQYF
j_gene: TRBJ2-1; v_gene: TRBV4-2; d_gene: TRBD1; abundance: .; CDR3aa: CASSRRRGQVYNEQFF
j_gene: TRBJ2-1; v_gene: TRBV12-3/TRBV12-4; d_gene: .; abundance: .; CDR3aa: CASSSRQEQFF
j_gene: TRBJ2-3; v_gene: TRBV5-1; d_gene: .; abundance: .; CDR3aa: CASSWRTGYTQYF
j_gene: TRBJ2-3; v_gene: TRBV6-5; d_gene: TRBD1; abundance: .; CDR3aa: CASSPQGSTTDTQYF
j_gene: TRBJ1-6; v_gene: TRBV27; d_gene: .; abundance: .; CDR3aa: CASSLSPVYNSPLHF
j_gene: TRBJ2-1; v_gene: TRBV24-1; d_gene: TRBD2; abundance: many; CDR3aa: CATSGALAGAPYNEQFF
j_gene: TRBJ1-2; v_gene: TRBV19; d_gene: TRBD1; abundance: .; CDR3aa: CASRRRTGGLYNYGYTF
j_gene: TRBJ1-4; v_gene: TRBV5-8; d_gene: TRBD1; abundance: .; CDR3aa: CASSFGTVAGKLFF
j_gene: TRBJ1-3; v_gene: TRBV10-3; d_gene: TRBD1; abundance: .; CDR3aa: CAISGDRGAGNTIYF
j_gene: TRBJ2-1; v_gene: TRBV5-1; d_gene: .; abundance: once; CDR3aa: CASSLGAGYNEQFF
j_gene: TRBJ2-7; v_gene: TRBV25-1; d_gene: TRBD1; abundance: once; CDR3aa: CASSSHRGLDEQYF
j_gene: TRBJ1-6; v_gene: TRBV5-1; d_gene: .; abundance: .; CDR3aa: CASSLADRHNSPLHF
j_gene: TRBJ1-6; v_gene: TRBV27; d_gene: .; abundance: .; CDR3aa: CASSFFTQGQSPLHF
j_gene: TRBJ1-1; v_gene: TRBV5-1; d_gene: .; abundance: .; CDR3aa: CASSSTITNTEAFF
j_gene: TRBJ2-3; v_gene: TRBV3-1/TRBV3-2; d_gene: .; abundance: .; CDR3aa: CASSQEYGWSTDTQYF
j_gene: TRBJ1-2; v_gene: TRBV5-6; d_gene: .; abundance: .; CDR3aa: CASSSDIRNYGYTF
j_gene: TRBJ2-1; v_gene: TRBV5-1; d_gene: TRBD2; abundance: .; CDR3aa: CASSSGTSGGGSSYNEQFF
j_gene: TRBJ2-1; v_gene: TRBV23-1; d_gene: .; abundance: .; CDR3aa: CASSSWGTFSYNEQFF
j_gene: TRBJ1-2; v_gene: TRBV27; d_gene: .; abundance: few; CDR3aa: CASSSGHPYGYTF
j_gene: TRBJ2-1; v_gene: TRBV7-3; d_gene: .; abundance: .; CDR3aa: CASSYTGSGEQFF
j_gene: TRBJ1-4; v_gene: TRBV19; d_gene: .; abundance: .; CDR3aa: CASSRQSTNEKLFF
j_gene: TRBJ2-7; v_gene: TRBV5-5; d_gene: .; abundance: .; CDR3aa: CASSSRGGYYEQYF
j_gene: TRBJ2-3; v_gene: TRBV13; d_gene: TRBD2; abundance: .; CDR3aa: CASIQRGPGDTQYF
j_gene: TRBJ1-2; v_gene: TRBV5-1; d_gene: .; abundance: .; CDR3aa: CASGLGRGASITYGYTF
j_gene: TRBJ1-6; v_gene: TRBV10-2; d_gene: .; abundance: once; CDR3aa: CASCSTGESPLHF
j_gene: TRBJ1-6; v_gene: TRBV3-1/TRBV3-2; d_gene: TRBD1; abundance: .; CDR3aa: CASRQGYNNSPLHF
j_gene: TRBJ2-2; v_gene: TRBV25-1; d_gene: .; abundance: .; CDR3aa: CASRKGVTGELFF
j_gene: TRBJ1-2; v_gene: TRBV3-1/TRBV3-2; d_gene: TRBD1; abundance: .; CDR3aa: CASSPRQGWVNYGYTF
j_gene: TRBJ1-1; v_gene: TRBV7-9; d_gene: TRBD1; abundance: .; CDR3aa: CASLQGQGSPEAFF
j_gene: TRBJ1-2; v_gene: TRBV5-4; d_gene: TRBD1; abundance: once; CDR3aa: CASSLNGVGQSYGYTF
j_gene: TRBJ2-1; v_gene: TRBV27; d_gene: .; abundance: .; CDR3aa: CASSFPGTSPYNEQFF
j_gene: TRBJ1-2; v_gene: TRBV5-1; d_gene: .; abundance: .; CDR3aa: CASSYQGYYGYTF
j_gene: TRBJ1-1; v_gene: TRBV19; d_gene: .; abundance: once; CDR3aa: CASMGQLNTEAFF
j_gene: TRBJ1-1; v_gene: TRBV5-6; d_gene: TRBD1; abundance: few; CDR3aa: CASRGQGSSTEAFF